These T cell receptor beta chains were read from a single sample in a study of cytomegalovirus exposure and HLA in healthy donors. The table came from immunoSEQ multiplex PCR; TCRdb's copy has only in-frame clones and leaves some out. The sample yields 75,000 to 90,000 clones, around 77% seen once. The sequenced sample was PBMCs. These receptors all come from a man in his fifties in good health and CMV-seronegative. CDR3s include the opening cysteine and the closing phenylalanine or tryptophan. The order of the fields is J gene, clone size, D gene, V gene, CDR3 DNA, CDR3 protein. A D gene is named only where the DNA matches it firmly. Clone size is given for some rows only: seen once, a few or many times, or a class if the clone is expanded.

>TRBJ2-2|-|TRBD2|TRBV13
TGTGCCAGCAGTTTGCGGGGGGGCACCACCGGGGAGCTGTTTTTT
CASSLRGGTTGELFF
>TRBJ2-3|-|-|TRBV4-3
TGCGCCAGCAGCACAGAGGGTAGGCGCACAGATACGCAGTATTTT
CASSTEGRRTDTQYF
>TRBJ2-7|few|-|TRBV5-6
TGTGCCAGCAGCCCTACGGTTCAAGATTTCCGCGAGCAGTACTTC
CASSPTVQDFREQYF
>TRBJ1-1|-|-|TRBV5-1
TGCGCCAGCAGCTCGGACACCAACACTGAAGCTTTCTTT
CASSSDTNTEAFF
>TRBJ2-7|few|TRBD1|TRBV6-5
TGTGCCAGCAGTGCCGGGACAGGATACTACGAGCAGTACTTC
CASSAGTGYYEQYF
>TRBJ2-2|-|-|TRBV5-6
TGTGCCAGCACCCCGTGGAGGGTAAATACCGGGGAGCTGTTTTTT
CASTPWRVNTGELFF
>TRBJ2-4|-|-|TRBV7-2
TGTGCCAGCAGCTTATCCCAGGGGTTAGCCAAAAACATTCAGTACTTC
CASSLSQGLAKNIQYF
>TRBJ1-6|-|-|TRBV30
TGTGCCTGGAGAACGGACAGTCGGTCGGCGTCCCTCCACTTT
CAWRTDSRSASLHF
>TRBJ1-5|-|-|TRBV30
TGTGCCTGGAGCACCTTAAATTTCCAGGCCCAGCATTTT
CAWSTLNFQAQHF
>TRBJ2-3|-|TRBD2|TRBV9
TGTGCCAGCAGCCTCCAGACTAGCGGGGGAGTAGGGTTCACAGATACGCAGTATTTT
CASSLQTSGGVGFTDTQYF
>TRBJ2-6|-|-|TRBV5-1
TGCGCCAGCAGCTTGGAACTGTATGGGGCCAACGTCCTGACTTTC
CASSLELYGANVLTF
>TRBJ1-4|-|TRBD1|TRBV4-1
TGCGCCAGCAGCCGTCAGGGGGCCTTTAATGGAAAACTGTTTTTT
CASSRQGAFNGKLFF
>TRBJ1-1|-|-|TRBV2
TGTGCCAGCTCCCCCCTCCTAGGACAAATGAACACTGAAGCTTTCTTT
CASSPLLGQMNTEAFF
>TRBJ1-5|-|-|TRBV5-6
TGTGCCAGCAGCCGGGGTGCGGGTCGCAATCAGCCCCAGCATTTT
CASSRGAGRNQPQHF
>TRBJ2-7|-|-|TRBV6-5
TGTGCCAGCACCCGGCGCAGGGGTCCATACGAGCAGTACTTC
CASTRRRGPYEQYF
>TRBJ2-1|-|TRBD1|TRBV5-1
TGCGCCAGCAGCTTGGGCGGGACAGGGTCGTGGCAGTTCTTC
CASSLGGTGSWQFF
>TRBJ2-7|-|TRBD1|TRBV7-3
TGTGCCAGCAGCTCAGGGGGACCCTCCTACGAGCAGTACTTC
CASSSGGPSYEQYF
>TRBJ2-5|-|-|TRBV5-8
TGTGCCAGCAGCTTGGCCCGGGGTATCAAAGGAGAGACCCAGTACTTC
CASSLARGIKGETQYF
>TRBJ1-6|-|-|TRBV5-3
TGTGCCAGAAGCTTAGGACAGTCCACCCTCCACTTT
CARSLGQSTLHF
>TRBJ2-5|-|-|TRBV18
TGTGCCAGCTCACCTGGCGGGGATCTCCAAGAGACCCAGTACTTC
CASSPGGDLQETQYF
>TRBJ1-5|-|TRBD1|TRBV10-3
TGTGCCATCAGGGGGGACAGCAGCAATCAGCCCCAGCATTTT
CAIRGDSSNQPQHF
>TRBJ2-7|few|-|TRBV14
TGTGCCAGCAGCCAAGAAGGACAGTACTACGAGCAGTACTTC
CASSQEGQYYEQYF
>TRBJ1-4|-|-|TRBV7-6
TGTGCCAGCAGCTTAGGGGGGGGATCTAATGAAAAACTGTTTTTT
CASSLGGGSNEKLFF
>TRBJ2-7|-|-|TRBV7-9
TGTGCCAGCAGTAAGGACAGATCCTACGAGCAGTACTTC
CASSKDRSYEQYF
>TRBJ1-2|-|-|TRBV10-3
TGTGCCATCAGTGAAGACAGGAACTATGGCTACACCTTC
CAISEDRNYGYTF
>TRBJ1-3|-|-|TRBV28
TGTGCCAGCAGTAGGGGGATTGGCACTGGAAACACCATATATTTT
CASSRGIGTGNTIYF
>TRBJ1-4|-|TRBD1|TRBV15
TGTGCCACCAGCAGAGATAGGACAGGGTGGATCACTAATAATGCGGCTAATGAAAAACTGTTTTTT
CATSRDRTGWITNNAANEKLFF
>TRBJ1-1|few|-|TRBV2
TGTGCCAGCAGCAATCACATGAACACTGAAGCTTTCTTT
CASSNHMNTEAFF
>TRBJ1-1|-|TRBD1|TRBV19
TGTGCCAGTAGTATACAGGGACAGGTGAACACTGAAGCTTTCTTT
CASSIQGQVNTEAFF
>TRBJ1-6|-|-|TRBV21-1
TGTGCCAGCAGCTACAGGGGTGGGGAGTCACCCCTCCACTTT
CASSYRGGESPLHF
>TRBJ2-3|few|TRBD2|TRBV6-1
TGTGCCAGCAGGGGGCTAGCGGGGGATACAGATACGCAGTATTTT
CASRGLAGDTDTQYF
>TRBJ1-6|few|TRBD1|TRBV5-1
TGCGCCAGCAGCTTCGGACAGGGCGGCTATAATTCACCCCTCCACTTT
CASSFGQGGYNSPLHF
>TRBJ1-2|-|-|TRBV5-4
TGTGCCAGCAGCTTGCCGTCTGACAGCTTCTATGGCTACACCTTC
CASSLPSDSFYGYTF
>TRBJ1-1|once|-|TRBV27
TGTGCCAGCGTCTCGAGGACTGAAGCTTTCTTT
CASVSRTEAFF
>TRBJ2-7|few|TRBD2|TRBV5-4
TGTGCCAGCAGCGGAACCGGGACTAGCGGCTACGAGCAGTACTTC
CASSGTGTSGYEQYF
>TRBJ2-3|-|TRBD2|TRBV2
TGTGCCAGCGGGAGGGCTAGTGAGCTAAATACGCAGTATTTT
CASGRASELNTQYF
>TRBJ2-7|-|TRBD1|TRBV4-1
TGCGCCAGCAGCCAAGACGGCAGGGGGAGTTACGAGCAGTACTTC
CASSQDGRGSYEQYF
>TRBJ1-5|-|-|TRBV5-1
TGCGCCAGCAGCTTGGGCGAGGAGGTCAGCAATCAGCCCCAGCATTTT
CASSLGEEVSNQPQHF
>TRBJ2-7|-|-|TRBV19
TGTGCCATACAGCCGGCCGCGACTCGAAAACAGGGCCTACCCTACGAGCAGTACTTC
CAIQPAATRKQGLPYEQYF
>TRBJ1-5|few|TRBD1|TRBV6-5
TGTGCCAGCAGCCGCGCGACAGGGTTGTCTCAGCCCCAGCATTTT
CASSRATGLSQPQHF
>TRBJ2-3|-|TRBD2|TRBV7-2
TGTGCCAGCAGCCGGGGCGGGGGGGGGAGCACAGATACGCAGTATTTT
CASSRGGGGSTDTQYF
>TRBJ1-2|few|-|TRBV28
TGTGCCAGCAGTCGGGGGGCCCTTGGCTACACCTTC
CASSRGALGYTF
>TRBJ2-4|-|-|TRBV5-1
TGCGCCAGCAGCTTTGAGGGTCCCAAAAACATTCAGTACTTC
CASSFEGPKNIQYF
>TRBJ2-1|-|TRBD2|TRBV2
TGTGCCAGCAGTGAGGCGCGGGGGGGCAATAATGAGCAGTTCTTC
CASSEARGGNNEQFF
>TRBJ2-1|-|TRBD2|TRBV6-5
TGTGCCAGCAGTTCCTTACTAGCGGGGGACTACAATGAGCAGTTCTTC
CASSSLLAGDYNEQFF
>TRBJ1-2|-|TRBD1|TRBV18
TGTGCCAGCTCACCAATCCGGGACAGGGGAAAAGATGGCTACACCTTC
CASSPIRDRGKDGYTF
>TRBJ2-1|-|TRBD2|TRBV19
TGTGCCAGTAGTATAGATCAGGGGACTAGCTCCTACAATGAGCAGTTCTTC
CASSIDQGTSSYNEQFF
>TRBJ1-6|-|-|TRBV5-4
TGTGCCAGCAGCTTGGCTCGAGCGAGCTCCTCCGGATCACCCCTCCACTTT
CASSLARASSSGSPLHF
>TRBJ2-2|-|TRBD1|TRBV5-4
TGTGCCAGCAGCCCGACAGGGTCACCGAACACCGGGGAGCTGTTTTTT
CASSPTGSPNTGELFF
>TRBJ2-7|-|-|TRBV15
TGTGCCACCAGCAGAGATTTTTCGCTATCCTACGAGCAGTACTTC
CATSRDFSLSYEQYF
>TRBJ1-6|-|-|TRBV5-4
TGTGCCAGCAGCTTAGAACAGGAACAACCCCTCCACTTT
CASSLEQEQPLHF
>TRBJ2-2|few|-|TRBV4-3
TGCGCCAGCAGCCAAGAACCGCCTCCCGGTACCGGGGAGCTGTTTTTT
CASSQEPPPGTGELFF
>TRBJ2-7|-|-|TRBV12-5
TGTGCTAGTGGCCGTGACACCTCTTACGAGCAGTACTTC
CASGRDTSYEQYF
>TRBJ2-1|-|TRBD1|TRBV5-1
TGCGCCAGCAGCCCGTTTCGGACAGGGGGTCTTGATGAGCAGTTCTTC
CASSPFRTGGLDEQFF
>TRBJ2-5|-|-|TRBV5-1
TGCGCCAGCGCGGGGCCGGAGACCCAGTACTTC
CASAGPETQYF
>TRBJ2-5|few|TRBD2|TRBV7-2
TGTGCCAGCAGCACCCTAGCGGGGGGCCCTCTACAAGAGACCCAGTACTTC
CASSTLAGGPLQETQYF
>TRBJ2-5|-|TRBD2|TRBV10-3
TGTGCCATCACCACTAATCCGCGGGGGGGCCAAGAGACCCAGTACTTC
CAITTNPRGGQETQYF
>TRBJ1-2|-|TRBD1|TRBV5-6
TGTGCCAGCAGCTCCGGGACAGCTAACTATGGCTACACCTTC
CASSSGTANYGYTF
>TRBJ1-6|-|TRBD1|TRBV7-9
TGTGCTGGGGTAGGGCCGGGACAGGGTAATTCACCCCTCCACTTT
CAGVGPGQGNSPLHF
>TRBJ2-7|-|-|TRBV14
TGTGCCAGCAGTCCTCAGGGCTACGAGCAGTACTTC
CASSPQGYEQYF